This T cell receptor (beta chain) was observed in a study of molecular identifiers for immune sequencing clone quantification (dated by TCRdb to 2016 to 2018). Broadly, across the study: For a replicate experiment, RNA from roughly 20,000 or 100,000 naive CD8 T cells was divided into five aliquots, and four of the five aliquots were sequenced. CD8 T cells were used in a methods study to benchmark molecular-identifier clustering-based TCR repertoire sequencing (MIDCIRS) and TCR RNA copy counting.

A few counts support this clonotype. No antigen is known for it. No base quality values were provided; no much bigger clone lies one nucleotide off. Naive CD8 T cell libraries were made from 20,000 to 1,000,000 sorted cells using 10%, 30% or 50% of purified RNA. Naive CD8 T cells, defined as CD8+CD4-CCR7+CD45RA+, were FACS-sorted into RLT Plus buffer on a BD FACSAria II. Ten to eleven TCR copies' worth of Jurkat RNA were spiked into about 20,000-1,100,000 naive CD8 T cell samples to test detection sensitivity. CD8 T cells were enriched using RosetteSep CD8+ T Cell Enrichment Cocktail and Ficoll-Paque, and the enriched cells then underwent ACK red cell lysis. The CDR3 measures 13 amino acids from cysteine to phenylalanine. The read is trimmed to its CDR3 DNA, 39 bases read in frame from base 1. Trimming costs V 6 bases and J 3 bases, and their ends lie 10 bases apart. Findings and caveats that apply to the study as a whole: Without barcode sub-clustering, chimeric consensus sequences inflated TCR diversity; chimeras reached as high as 47%. Identical TCR molecules sharing a barcode could cause highly expanded clone sizes to be underestimated. Modeling indicated 2.5 to 3 TCR RNA copies recovered per cell, compared with about 9.7 by digital PCR, which implies a capture efficiency of approximately 29%. In CMV-specific effector cells, over 98% of molecules were held by clones above 20 RNA copies, whereas under 1% of molecules were held by such clones in naive cells. Spiked-in Jurkat TCR RNA equivalent to a single cell was reported to be detectable even among more than 900,000 naive CD8 T cells. Spiked-in Jurkat TCR RNA (about ten copies' worth), which is not part of the donor repertoire, was contained in the naive libraries.

Libraries were constructed by PCR. The sequencing machine was an Illumina HiSeq 4000. Bulk TCR libraries were made following a previously described method, with the TCR primers given in Table S5. Total RNA was purified with the Qiagen AllPrep DNA/RNA kit. Reads from multiple sequencing runs of the same library were pooled before analysis. The authors' analysis ran thus. Reads were retained only if the reads had an exact TCR constant sequence, and the retained reads were trimmed to 150 nt and grouped according to their 12-nt molecular barcodes. Reads inside each barcode group were sub-clustered using a 15% Levenshtein threshold, and a quality-weighted consensus sequence was constructed for each RNA molecule. Non-functional sequences were filtered out, along with any lower-count sequence sitting one edit away from another sequence. Barcode sub-clusters with fewer than 20% of the maximum read count were removed, based on fitting two negative binomial distributions. TCRdb cleaned the public reads at Q25 with fastp, built clones with MiXCR and kept in-frame beta chains. Duplicate CDR3 protein sequences are folded into a single record with the most common DNA and genes. The V and J calls come from TCRdb's annotation, not from the publication. The sample table shows around 460,000 distinct CDR3 sequences, and 20% to 25% are seen once. Under 0.85% of the sample is taken by the ten largest.

This receptor was taken from a human donor in good health. Some libraries in this study had Jurkat cell RNA spiked in. The sequenced sample was naive CD8+ T cells from blood, with Jurkat cell RNA spiked in. This specimen's cell subset or site label, per the study, means: FACS-sorted CD8+CD4-CCR7+CD45RA+ naive T cells. The chain was built from TRBV12-3 or TRBV12-4 and TRBJ2-3; the D gene cannot be resolved reliably. Here the CDR3 is given as CASSQWATDTQYF. The nucleotides read TGTGCCAGCAGCCAATGGGCTACAGATACGCAGTATTTT.